This T cell receptor (beta chain) was recorded in a study of response to subunit inactivated influenza vaccine. Regarding the study as a whole: Authors suggested that a seasonal influenza vaccination recruits few new T cells each time.

The CDR3 covers 15 residues. The germline V and J ends were trimmed by 2 bases and 0 bases, with 11 bases remaining between them. CDR1 is DFQATT, CDR2 SNEGSKA, per germline (reference sequence). TCRdb ran MiXCR on the RT-PCR reads and lists one entry per CDR3 protein. The profile covers a few hundred thousand distinct CDR3 sequences, with 11% appearing a single time and about 11% taken by the ten largest. This clonotype was recorded a few times. As yet, its antigen is unknown. These data were likewise used in another study, on T cells expressing NK-cell markers. That source notes: In generating TCR beta cDNA, 5'RACE template switching with UMIs was used. Six or seven donors carried dominant NKG2C+ clonotypes that made up roughly 1.0-7.0% of their CD8+ T cells. The CD3+CD56-NKG2C+ fraction of a handful of donors was likewise dominated by these clonotypes.

This specimen was PBMCs from blood, taken on the day of vaccination. This rearrangement joins TRBV20-1 to TRBJ2-1, with D unclear. The sequence derives from a man between 50 and 59 years old who received an inactivated influenza vaccine. Here the CDR3 DNA reads TGCAGTGCTAGAAGGACGGACCGCTCCTACAATGAGCAGTTCTTC. Translated: CSARRTDRSYNEQFF.